The clone carrying this TCR beta chain came up many times. Its antigen remains unknown. This CDR3 is built from 15 residues. Trimming cost V 6 bases and J 7 bases; bases outside gene matches: 11. The germline V gene has CDR1 MNHNS and CDR2 SASEGT. The data derive from a study of CD8 T cells in ankylosing spondylitis. Study findings and constraints: A motif in TCR beta, a set of under ten highly homologous variants, appeared characteristic of ankylosing spondylitis blood.

TCRdb passed the 5' RACE reads through MiXCR, listing each CDR3 protein once. This table has some 240,000 distinct CDR3 sequences, approximately 24% appearing once. Sequenced: blood, either unsorted or a sorted T cell fraction (not recorded which). The sequence was obtained from a male donor with ankylosing spondylitis or in good health (not recorded which). This rearrangement joins TRBV6-1 to TRBJ1-4; 7 nucleotides match TRBD1. CDR3 in DNA: TGTGCCAGCAGCCCGGGGAGGGGGCCCATTGAAAAACTGTTTTTT. Its translation: CASSPGRGPIEKLFF.